The clone carrying this T cell receptor (beta chain) showed up just a few times. This sample is drawn from a study of post-analysis software for immune sequencing data. TCR beta cDNA libraries included unique molecular identifiers. TCRdb processed the PCR reads anew with MiXCR; each CDR3 protein has one entry. There are 650,000 to 900,000 distinct CDR3 sequences in the sample; about 43% occur only once, and just under 5% lies in the top ten. Sequencing was performed on blood. The clonotype comes from a girl between 5 and 17 years old with multiple sclerosis.

The CDR3 DNA reads TGTGCCAGCAGTGACAAGCGGCCTAGCACAGATACGCAGTATTTT. Translated: CASSDKRPSTDTQYF. This chain uses TRBV6-1 with TRBJ2-3, with a possible D match to TRBD2 (5 bases). The germline V and J ends were trimmed by 3 bases and 0 bases, with 10 bases remaining between them. The CDR3 is 15 residues long. Germline V gives CDR1 MNHNS, CDR2 SASEGT.